One T cell receptor beta chain is described in this entry. Its recognized antigen is unknown. One base away there is no much larger clone; base qualities are not given. This record comes from a study of blood T cell repertoires in COVID-19 (dated by TCRdb to about 2020). In terms of the full investigation: Collaborator samples came from the United States, Italy and Spain and covered acute and convalescent phases of COVID-19. The material from the prospective study consisted of cDNA or gDNA derived from T cells, B-cell-depleted T cells, or PBMCs. Deeply sampled blood TCRbeta repertoires from subjects exposed to, actively infected with, or recovered from COVID-19 were included in the dataset. The repertoires were released in a freely available public database meant as a resource for research on the immune response to SARS-CoV-2. Samples came from the ongoing ImmuneRACE study (first 160 participants) plus 1,254 subjects from 6 global collaborators. The sample metadata nearly always contained a de-identified subject ID, COVID-19 status, age in years and sex. Where available, HLA class I and class II types were obtained from metadata supplied by the sample provider rather than from assay-based typing.

Whole blood was collected in K2EDTA tubes by collaborating institutions according to the institutions' own protocols. For TCRbeta analysis, collaborator samples were shipped as frozen whole blood, as isolated PBMCs, or as DNA extracted from either sample type. The paper as a whole reports these results and caveats: How much clinical and demographic metadata was included differed by source and by participant, and the metadata was provided uncurated.

CDR3 length: 15 amino acids, cysteine to phenylalanine. Kept here is only the CDR3 DNA, which spans 45 bases and is read in frame from base 1. CDR1 and CDR2 (SNHLY, FYNNEI) derive from the germline V gene. The junction shows trimming of 6 bases on V and 3 bases on J, and the gene matches do not reach 8 bases of it. TCRbeta CDR3 regions were amplified from genomic DNA using the immunoSEQ Assay, a bias-controlled multiplex PCR. The published analysis was carried out like this. Within the assay, amplification of reference gene primers was used to estimate how many nucleated cells each sample contained. To quantify the absolute abundance of each unique TCRbeta CDR3 rearrangement, sequence reads were collapsed and filtered. For each sample, productive Simpson clonality was calculated as the square root of Simpson's diversity index across productive rearrangements. TCRdb's version of the immuneACCESS table is confined to in-frame rearrangements and falls short of the full clone set. An unresolved V gene accounts for under half of the shortfall where checked; the remainder is of unknown origin. V and J calls and clone size come straight from that table; D and trimming were deduced from the DNA. The sample yields some 130,000 clones; more than 80% were counted once. Jointly, the top ten make up around 4.5% of the sample.

This clonotype was sampled from a human donor in a cohort sampled during active COVID-19. The sequenced material came from peripheral blood. Rearrangement joined TRBV2 to TRBJ1-3; 7 bases in between match TRBD1. The nucleotide sequence is given as TGTGCCAGCAGGGAGGGACAGTATCTTGGAAACACCATATATTTT. Translated, this is CASREGQYLGNTIYF.